This passage covers 26 T cell receptor beta chains from one sample sequenced in a study of T cell clonality in common variable immunodeficiency. Findings and limits, study-wide: In common variable immunodeficiency, TCR beta chains reportedly carried fewer deletions and N-nucleotide insertions.

TCRdb's table, derived via immunoSEQ multiplex PCR, lists solely in-frame clones and lacks some. This sample has more than 13,000 clones, each found more than once. Their antigens remain unidentified. Input material: peripheral blood mononuclear cells. Source of these receptors: a human donor with common variable immunodeficiency.

A few counts support this clone. The read finishes 3 residues shy of the CDR3 end, and the germline J gene is used to complete it. The gene calls are TRBV7-2 and TRBJ1-6; D is ambiguous. The CDR3 contains 14 residues. Germline V CDR1 and CDR2: SGHTA, FQGNSA. The V gene lost 1 base and the J gene lost 7 bases, with 8 bases spanning the gap. CDR3 protein: CASSLVAANSPLHF. The covered CDR3 bases are TGTGCCAGCAGCTTAGTCGCGGCAAATTCACCC.

This clone was seen only a few times. An end of the junction does not agree with germline; a read error may underlie this. Read sequence stops 3 residues before the CDR3 end, and the germline J gene provides the missing end. This chain uses TRBV7-7 with TRBJ2-5; D is perhaps TRBD2 (6 bases). This CDR3 contains 16 residues. Germline V lookup: CDR1 SSHAT, CDR2 FNYEAQ (reference sequence). The CDR3 region is CASSLGTSAGAETQYF. The CDR3 DNA, read in part, is TGTGCTAGCAGCTTAGGGACTTCGGCAGGTGCAGAGACC.

This clone was detected only a few times. The CDR3 is cut off 3 residues early in the read; its end comes from the germline J gene. The chain links TRBV18 to TRBJ1-1; D gene ambiguous. The CDR3 extends over 13 amino acids. The germline V gene encodes CDR1 KGHSH and CDR2 LQKENI. Deletions cut 2 bases from V and 1 base from J, with 5 bases between. The chain's CDR3 is CASSPAGNTEAFF. CDR3 DNA, as far as it was read: TGTGCCAGCTCACCAGCGGGGAACACTGAA.

This clone appeared a few times. CDR3 DNA (partial): TGTGCCAGTAGTATAGACTCCAGGGGAAGGACTTCAACTAATGAAAAA. The encoded protein is CASSIDSRGRTSTNEK. The whole CDR3 is CASSIDSRGRTSTNEKLFF. The chain combines TRBV19 with TRBJ1-4; a weak D match, TRBD1 (6 bases). The read ends 3 residues early relative to the CDR3; the germline J gene fills the gap. Looked up from germline, CDR1 is LNHDA and CDR2 is SQIVND (reference sequence). The CDR3 runs to 19 residues. V lost 0 bases, J lost 0 bases, and 17 bases lay in between.

Worth noting for this clone: With the read ending 3 residues before the CDR3 end, the germline J gene is used to fill in that end. The genes are TRBV30 and TRBJ2-7; 7 bases match TRBD1. The J segment lost 3 bases and the V segment lost 0 bases, leaving 8 bases of the junction unmatched. Germline CDR1 is GTSNPN and CDR2 is SVGIG (reference sequence). The CDR3 length is 15 residues. The covered CDR3 bases are TGTGCCTGGAGTGTACCGGGACAGACAAGCTACGAG. Protein sequence: CAWSVPGQTSYE. The CDR3 in full is CAWSVPGQTSYEQYF.

This clone was found a few times. The CDR3 is cut off 3 residues early in the read; its end comes from the germline J gene. The gene calls are TRBV18 and TRBJ1-4; D may be TRBD1 (5 bases). CDR1 and CDR2 from the germline V gene are KGHSH and LQKENI. The CDR3 length is 17 residues. The V end was cut by 0 bases, the J end by 0 bases, with 11 bases between. Partial CDR3 DNA: TGTGCCAGCTCACCACCGTGGGGGACTCCAACTAATGAAAAA. This sequence encodes CASSPPWGTPTNEK. The whole CDR3 sequence reads CASSPPWGTPTNEKLFF.

This clone has only a few counts. The observed sequence ends 3 residues before the CDR3 terminus, with the missing tail filled in from the germline J gene. This sequence joins TRBV7-9 and TRBJ1-5; D is unresolved. Germline lookup yields CDR1 SEHNR and CDR2 FQNEAQ (reference sequence). The germline V and J ends were trimmed by 3 bases and 0 bases, with 6 bases remaining between them. The CDR3 loop spans 14 amino acids. Here the CDR3 reads CASSFGYSNQPQHF. The part of the CDR3 DNA that was read is TGTGCCAGCAGCTTCGGTTATAGCAATCAGCCC.

There are a few counts of this clone. One end of the junction varies from germline; a read error may be responsible. The CDR3 is cut off 3 residues early in the read; its end comes from the germline J gene. The V call is TRBV7-7, the J call TRBJ2-1; no definite D call. This CDR3 comprises 14 residues. Germline CDR1 and CDR2: SSHAT and FNYEAQ (reference sequence). Here the CDR3 reads CASSPQGSYNEQFF. The sequenced part of the CDR3 DNA is TGTGCTAGCAGCCCGCAAGGCTCCTACAATGAG. The full variable domain, rest sourced from reference TRBV7-7 and TRBJ2-1, is GAGVSQSPRYKVTKRGQDVTLRCDPISSHATLYWYQQALGQGPEFLTYFNYEAQPDKSGLPSDRFSAERPEGSISTLTIQRTEQRDSAMYRCASSPQGSYNEQFFGPGTRLTVL.

About this clone: With the read ending 3 residues before the CDR3 end, the germline J gene is used to fill in that end. This chain connects TRBV19 to TRBJ2-1, with 11 bases matching TRBD1. Germline V gene lookup returns CDR1 LNHDA and CDR2 SQIVND (reference sequence). This CDR3 region has 20 residues. V lost 3 bases and J lost 7; bases outside the gene matches: 20. Partial CDR3 DNA: TGTGCCAGTAGTATTCTCCCTCTCTTCGGGACAGGGGGGGCGGAAAATGAG. Protein product: CASSILPLFGTGGAENE. The whole CDR3 protein reads CASSILPLFGTGGAENEQFF.

Worth noting for this clone: The CDR3 end falls 3 residues outside the read, so it is completed with the germline J gene. This sequence joins TRBV7-9 and TRBJ2-1, with a possible D match to TRBD1 (6 bases). Germline CDR1 SEHNR, CDR2 FQNEAQ (reference sequence). Trimming cost V 6 bases and J 6 bases, with 15 bases left between them. The CDR3 is 14 residues long. CDR3 region: CASSSKGVGNEQFF. CDR3 DNA (partial): TGTGCCAGCAGTTCTAAGGGGGTTGGCAATGAG.

This clone was counted between two and nine times. The CDR3 end lies 3 residues beyond the end of the read and is filled in from the germline J gene. This chain joins TRBV7-2 and TRBJ2-7; D is unclear. The V end lost 5 bases, the J end lost 4 bases, and 6 bases lay between the germline ends. The CDR3 runs to 11 residues. CDR1 and CDR2 from the germline V gene are SGHTA and FQGNSA. The CDR3 loop is CASSQLYEQYF. CDR3 bases read: TGTGCCAGCAGCCAACTTTACGAG.

For this clone: The sequenced fragment ends 3 residues before the CDR3 boundary, so the rest is inferred from the germline J gene. The chain combines TRBV20-1 with TRBJ2-7; perhaps TRBD2 as D (6 bases). Deletions cut 5 bases from V and 0 bases from J, with 17 bases between. Germline V gene lookup returns CDR1 DFQATT and CDR2 SNEGSKA (reference sequence). The CDR3 runs 15 residues. The CDR3 DNA, read in part, is TGCAGTGCTCCCCTCCGGGACTCCTACTCCTACGAG. Translation gives CSAPLRDSYSYE. The whole CDR3 sequence reads CSAPLRDSYSYEQYF.

The part of the CDR3 DNA that was read is TGTGCCAGCTCACGGACAGATAATCAGCCC. It encodes CASSRTDNQP. The whole CDR3 region reads CASSRTDNQPQHF. V is TRBV18 and J is TRBJ1-5, with a possible D match to TRBD1 (6 bases). Sequencing ends 3 residues short of the CDR3 end; the germline J gene provides the rest. Looked up from germline, CDR1 is KGHSH and CDR2 is LQKENI. The CDR3 loop spans 13 amino acids. The V and J ends lost 4 bases and 4 bases respectively, with 8 bases between them.

A few counts support this clone. Sequencing ends 3 residues short of the CDR3 end; the germline J gene provides the rest. The chain carries TRBV7-2 and TRBJ2-5; a possible D gene is TRBD1 (5 bases). With 3 bases removed from V and 2 bases from J, the gap between germline ends came to 7 bases. The germline CDR1 and CDR2 sequences are SGHTA and FQGNSA. The CDR3 sequence is 13 residues long. The DNA read from the CDR3 is TGTGCCAGCAGCTTCAGGGTTCAAGAGACC. Protein sequence: CASSFRVQET. The full CDR3 protein reads CASSFRVQETQYF.

About this clone itself: Coverage ceases 3 residues before the CDR3 finishes, and the germline J gene fills in the end. This chain links TRBV19 with TRBJ2-2; D perhaps matches TRBD2 (6 bases). V was shortened by 3 bases and J by 2 bases, with 7 bases between the two germline ends. The CDR3 loop spans 14 amino acids. The germline V gene encodes CDR1 LNHDA and CDR2 SQIVND (reference sequence). The CDR3 bases that were read are TGTGCCAGTAGTATCGGGGGTAACACCGGGGAG. It is translated as CASSIGGNTGE. The entire CDR3 protein reads CASSIGGNTGELFF.

This clone turned up a few times. The read stops 3 residues short of the end of the CDR3; the missing end is completed from the germline J gene. This chain joins TRBV18 and TRBJ1-1, with a tentative D call TRBD1 (5 bases). V lost 6 bases and J 1 base, leaving 15 bases between the germline ends. This CDR3 is built from 15 residues. Germline V gene data show CDR1 as KGHSH and CDR2 as LQKENI. The part of the CDR3 DNA that was read is TGTGCCAGCTCTTCACAGGTAGCGGCGAACACTGAA. As protein: CASSSQVAANTE. Given in full, the CDR3 is CASSSQVAANTEAFF.

Points on this clone: The sequence runs out 3 residues before the end of the CDR3; the remainder is reconstructed from the germline J gene. The chain employs TRBV19 and TRBJ2-5; 10 bases agree with TRBD1. V was clipped by 2 bases and J by 3 bases; unmatched bases: 6. This CDR3 has 16 amino acids. The germline gives CDR1 LNHDA, CDR2 SQIVND (reference sequence). CDR3 amino acids: CASSIRTGGKEETQYF. The part of the CDR3 DNA that was read is TGTGCCAGTAGTATAAGGACAGGGGGGAAAGAAGAGACC.

By sample fraction, this clone is medium-sized. Read data end 3 residues before the CDR3 end; the end is taken from the germline J gene. The chain recombines TRBV20-1 with TRBJ2-5; 8 bases agree with TRBD1. Per germline, CDR1 DFQATT and CDR2 SNEGSKA (reference sequence). Losses at the gene ends were 4 bases for V and 2 bases for J; bases not matched to a gene: 9. This CDR3 spans 15 amino acids. CDR3 sequence: CSATHTGGPQETQYF. Partial CDR3 DNA: TGCAGTGCTACTCATACAGGGGGTCCTCAAGAGACC.

The CDR3 sequence is CASSTPAGGNTEAFF. Partial CDR3 DNA: TGTGCCAGCTCTACCCCGGCAGGGGGGAACACTGAA. The rearrangement uses TRBV18 and TRBJ1-1; 7 nucleotides match TRBD1. With the read ending 3 residues before the CDR3 end, the germline J gene is used to fill in that end. This CDR3 contains 15 residues. Germline V gene sequence: CDR1 KGHSH, CDR2 LQKENI. After removal of 6 bases from V and 1 base from J, the junction contained 8 bases not matched to a gene. Full variable domain (missing parts from reference TRBV18 and TRBJ1-1): NAGVMQNPRHLVRRRGQEARLRCSPMKGHSHVYWYRQLPEEGLKFMVYLQKENIIDESGMPKERFSAEFPKEGPSILRIQQVVRGDSAAYFCASSTPAGGNTEAFFGQGTRLTVV.

In regard to this clone: The read terminates 3 residues ahead of where the CDR3 ends, so the germline J gene completes it. The chain links TRBV19 to TRBJ2-1; no clear D. This CDR3 is 17 amino acids long. Germline CDR1 reads LNHDA; CDR2 reads SQIVND (reference sequence). The germline V and J ends were trimmed by 1 base and 0 bases, with 13 bases remaining between them. The DNA read from the CDR3 is TGTGCCAGTAGTATAGCCGTTCAGGCCCGCTCCTACAATGAG. Amino acid sequence: CASSIAVQARSYNE. The entire CDR3 protein reads CASSIAVQARSYNEQFF.

On this clone: The CDR3 is cut off 3 residues early in the read; its end comes from the germline J gene. The chain employs TRBV5-1 and TRBJ2-5; no clear D gene. CDR3 length equals 14 residues. Germline V gives CDR1 SGHRS, CDR2 YFSETQ. V was clipped by 4 bases and J by 5 bases, with 15 bases between them. CDR3 bases read: TGCGCCAGCAGCCTCTCCCCTCCTCAGGAGACC. This encodes CASSLSPPQET. In full, the CDR3 is CASSLSPPQETQYF.

Worth noting for this clone: The CDR3 extends 3 residues past the end of the read, so its final part is completed from the germline J gene. This chain joins TRBV7-3 and TRBJ1-1; D gene unclear. Germline CDR1 SGHTA, CDR2 FQGTGA. V lost 2 bases and J lost 2, with 6 bases in between. The CDR3 runs to 13 residues. The CDR3: CASSLYYNTEAFF. The CDR3 DNA, read in part, is TGTGCCAGCAGCTTATATTATAACACTGAA.

In its sample, this clone was seen a few times. The read falls 3 residues short of the CDR3 end, and the missing part is taken from the germline J gene. The genes are TRBV19 and TRBJ2-2; 8 bases fit TRBD2. In germline, CDR1 is LNHDA, CDR2 SQIVND (reference sequence). V lost 3 bases, J lost 0 bases, and 3 bases stayed unmatched. This CDR3 region has 16 residues. The CDR3 DNA, read in part, is TGTGCCAGTAGTATCTTCGGGGGGGCGAACACCGGGGAG. Residues: CASSIFGGANTGE. The CDR3, in full, reads CASSIFGGANTGELFF.

By share, this clone counts as medium-sized. The read gets to within 3 residues of the CDR3 end, and the germline J gene fills in the rest. The chain combines TRBV9 with TRBJ2-7, with D tentatively TRBD1 (6 bases). Per the germline V gene, CDR1 is SGDLS and CDR2 is YYNGEE. V shed 7 bases and J shed 2 bases, with 13 bases lying between them. This CDR3 spans 13 amino acids. The chain's CDR3 is CASSGQSAYEQYF. The CDR3 DNA, read in part, is TGTGCCAGCTCCGGACAGAGTGCCTACGAG.

In this sample, this clone is medium-sized. The read stops 3 residues short of the end of the CDR3; the missing end is completed from the germline J gene. The V and J genes are TRBV11-2 and TRBJ2-1, with 11 bases matching TRBD2. The CDR3 runs 15 residues. Trimming removed 5 bases from V and 6 bases from J; junction bases left unmatched: 6. Germline CDR1 is SGHAT and CDR2 is FQNNGV. CDR3: CASSLRLAGINEQFF. CDR3 DNA, as far as it was read: TGTGCCAGCAGCCTACGACTAGCGGGGATCAATGAG.

This clone has more than one count but fewer than ten. Coverage ceases 3 residues before the CDR3 finishes, and the germline J gene fills in the end. The rearrangement uses TRBV19 and TRBJ1-5, with TRBD1 as a possible D gene (5 bases). From germline, CDR1 is LNHDA and CDR2 SQIVND (reference sequence). This CDR3 region has 15 residues. V gave up 9 bases and J gave up 3 bases, with 18 bases separating them. The CDR3 region is CASSQGRLSNQPQHF. The sequenced CDR3 bases are TGTGCCAGCAGCCAGGGAAGGCTTTCCAATCAGCCC.